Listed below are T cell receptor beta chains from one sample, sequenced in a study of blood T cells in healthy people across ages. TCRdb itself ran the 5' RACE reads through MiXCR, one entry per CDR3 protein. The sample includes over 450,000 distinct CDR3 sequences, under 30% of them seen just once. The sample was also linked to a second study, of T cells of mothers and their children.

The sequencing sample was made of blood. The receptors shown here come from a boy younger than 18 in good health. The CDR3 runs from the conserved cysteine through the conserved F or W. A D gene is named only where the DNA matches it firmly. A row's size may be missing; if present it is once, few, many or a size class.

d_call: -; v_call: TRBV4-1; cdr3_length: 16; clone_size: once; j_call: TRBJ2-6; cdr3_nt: TGCGCCAGCAGCCAAGATTTTGCCTCTGGGGCCAACGTCCTGACTTTC; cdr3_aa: CASSQDFASGANVLTF
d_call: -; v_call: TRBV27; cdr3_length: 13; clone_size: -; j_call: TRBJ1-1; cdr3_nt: TGTGCCAGCAGCTCTACACCATCCACTGAAGCTTTCTTT; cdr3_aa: CASSSTPSTEAFF
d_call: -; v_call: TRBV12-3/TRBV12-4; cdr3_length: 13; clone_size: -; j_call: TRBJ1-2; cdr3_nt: TGTGCCAGCAGTCCGCGTGAGGCGGCTGGCTACACCTTC; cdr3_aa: CASSPREAAGYTF
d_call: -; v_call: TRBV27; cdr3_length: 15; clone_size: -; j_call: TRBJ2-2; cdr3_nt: TGTGCCAGCAGTTTGGGACGGGGACTCACCGGGGAGCTGTTTTTT; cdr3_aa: CASSLGRGLTGELFF
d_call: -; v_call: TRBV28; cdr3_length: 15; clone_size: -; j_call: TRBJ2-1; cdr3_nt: TGTGCCAGCAGTCGGAAGATTGGCTCCTACAATGAGCAGTTCTTC; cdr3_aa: CASSRKIGSYNEQFF
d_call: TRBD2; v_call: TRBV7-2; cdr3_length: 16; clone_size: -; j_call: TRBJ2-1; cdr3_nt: TGTGCCAGCAGCACCTCTAGCGGGAGGGGCTACAATGAGCAGTTCTTC; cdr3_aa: CASSTSSGRGYNEQFF
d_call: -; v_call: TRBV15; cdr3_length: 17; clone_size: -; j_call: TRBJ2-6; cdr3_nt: TGTGCCACCAGCAGAGGAGACAGGACCTCTAGGGCCAACGTCCTGACTTTC; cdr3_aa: CATSRGDRTSRANVLTF
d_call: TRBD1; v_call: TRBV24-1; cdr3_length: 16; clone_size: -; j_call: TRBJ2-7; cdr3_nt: TGTGCCACCAGTGGCAAAGGGACAGGCCTTACCTACGAGCAGTACTTC; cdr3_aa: CATSGKGTGLTYEQYF
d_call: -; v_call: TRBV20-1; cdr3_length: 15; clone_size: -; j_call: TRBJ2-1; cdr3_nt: TGCAGTGCTAGTCTCGAGCAGCTCAAATACAATGAGCAGTTCTTC; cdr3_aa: CSASLEQLKYNEQFF
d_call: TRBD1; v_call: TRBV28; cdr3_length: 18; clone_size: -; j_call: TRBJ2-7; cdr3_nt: TGTGCCAGCAGTTTCCGGGGCTATGAGAGGGGGCGAGCCTACGAGCAGTACTTC; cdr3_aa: CASSFRGYERGRAYEQYF
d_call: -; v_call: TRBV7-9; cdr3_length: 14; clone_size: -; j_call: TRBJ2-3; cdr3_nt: TGTGCCAGCAGCCACCGGGACACCACAGATACGCAGTATTTT; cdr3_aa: CASSHRDTTDTQYF
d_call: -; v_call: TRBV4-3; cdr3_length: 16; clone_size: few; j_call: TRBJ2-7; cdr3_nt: TGCGCCAGCAGCCAAGACCCAACAGGGAAGATATACGAGCAGTACTTC; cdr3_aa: CASSQDPTGKIYEQYF
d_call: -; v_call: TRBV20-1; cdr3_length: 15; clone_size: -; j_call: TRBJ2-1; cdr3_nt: TGCAGTGCTAGAGATCCCAGCGGGCACTACAATGAGCAGTTCTTC; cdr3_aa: CSARDPSGHYNEQFF
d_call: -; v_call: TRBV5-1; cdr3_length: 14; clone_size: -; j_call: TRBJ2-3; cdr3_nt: TGCGCCAGCAGCATACAGGGTTCATCAGATACGCAGTATTTT; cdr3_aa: CASSIQGSSDTQYF
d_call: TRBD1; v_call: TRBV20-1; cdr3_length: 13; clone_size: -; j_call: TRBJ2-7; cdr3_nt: TGCAGTGCTACGGGACAGCATAGCTACGAGCAGTACTTC; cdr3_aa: CSATGQHSYEQYF
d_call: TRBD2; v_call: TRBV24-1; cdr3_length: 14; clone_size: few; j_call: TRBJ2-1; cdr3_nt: TGTGCCACCAGTGATTTGCCGGGGGGCAATGAGCAGTTCTTC; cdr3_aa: CATSDLPGGNEQFF
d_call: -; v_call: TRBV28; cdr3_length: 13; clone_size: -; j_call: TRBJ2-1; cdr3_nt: TGTGCCAGCAGTTTTCGCCAGGGCAATGAGCAGTTCTTC; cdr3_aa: CASSFRQGNEQFF
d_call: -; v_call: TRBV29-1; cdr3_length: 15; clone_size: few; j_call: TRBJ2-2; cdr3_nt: TGCAGCGTTGAATTTTGGGGGCTGAACACCGGGGAGCTGTTTTTT; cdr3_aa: CSVEFWGLNTGELFF
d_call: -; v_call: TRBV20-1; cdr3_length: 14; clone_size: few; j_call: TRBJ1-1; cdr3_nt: TGCAGTGCTAGAGATATGACAGAGAACACTGAAGCTTTCTTT; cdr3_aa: CSARDMTENTEAFF
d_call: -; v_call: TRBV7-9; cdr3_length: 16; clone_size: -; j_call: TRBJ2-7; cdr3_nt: TGTGCCAGCACCGAAAGTTCGGGGGTGAGCACCTACGAGCAGTACTTC; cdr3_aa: CASTESSGVSTYEQYF
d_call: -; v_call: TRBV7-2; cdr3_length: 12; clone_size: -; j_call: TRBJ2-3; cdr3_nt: TGTGCCAGCAGCTTAGGGACTGGGACGCAGTATTTT; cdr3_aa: CASSLGTGTQYF
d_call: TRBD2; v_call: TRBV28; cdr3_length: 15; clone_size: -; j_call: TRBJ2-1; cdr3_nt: TGTGCCAGCAGCCGACTAGCGGGAGGGGACAATGAGCAGTTCTTC; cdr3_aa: CASSRLAGGDNEQFF
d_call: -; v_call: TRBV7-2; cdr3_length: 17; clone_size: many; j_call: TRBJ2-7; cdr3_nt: TGTGCCAGCAGCCACACGCTTTTATCCGGGACCCACTCAAGTAGGTACTTC; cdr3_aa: CASSHTLLSGTHSSRYF
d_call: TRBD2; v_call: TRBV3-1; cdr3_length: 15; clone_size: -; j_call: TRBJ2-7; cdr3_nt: TGTGCCAGCACCCGCGGTGGCGGGGGCTCCTACGAGCAGTACTTC; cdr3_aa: CASTRGGGGSYEQYF
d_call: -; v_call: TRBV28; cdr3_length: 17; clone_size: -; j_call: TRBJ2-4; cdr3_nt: TGTGCCAGCAGTCTCGGGACAGAACTACTAGCCAAAAACACTCAGTACTTC; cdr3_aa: CASSLGTELLAKNTQYF
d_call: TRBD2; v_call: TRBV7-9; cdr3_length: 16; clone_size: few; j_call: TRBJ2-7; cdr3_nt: TGTGCCAGCAGCTTTACGACTAGCGGGGTCTCCTACGAGCAGTACTTC; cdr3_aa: CASSFTTSGVSYEQYF
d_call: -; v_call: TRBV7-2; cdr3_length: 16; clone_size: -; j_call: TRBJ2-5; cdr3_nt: TGTGCCAGCAGCTTAGGTCCAGGGGCGGGCTACGAGACCCAGTACTTC; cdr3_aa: CASSLGPGAGYETQYF
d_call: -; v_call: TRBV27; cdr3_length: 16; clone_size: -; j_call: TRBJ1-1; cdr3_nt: TGTGCCAGCAGTTTATCGGGGTGGTCAATTAACACTGAAGCTTTCTTT; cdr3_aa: CASSLSGWSINTEAFF
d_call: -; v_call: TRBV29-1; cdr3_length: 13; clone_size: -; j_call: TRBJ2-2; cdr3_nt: TGCAGCGTTGCAGACAGTCCCACCGGGGAGCTGTTTTTT; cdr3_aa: CSVADSPTGELFF
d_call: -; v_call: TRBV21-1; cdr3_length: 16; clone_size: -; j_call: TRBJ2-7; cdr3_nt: TGTGTCAGCAGCTGTGGGGGGACAGGGGGTCTGCACGAGCAGTACTTC; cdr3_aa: CVSSCGGTGGLHEQYF
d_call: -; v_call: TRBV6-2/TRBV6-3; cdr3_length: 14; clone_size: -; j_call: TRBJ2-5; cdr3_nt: TGTGCCAGCAGTTACGTGCGATTCGAAGAGACCCAGTACTTC; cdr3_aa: CASSYVRFEETQYF
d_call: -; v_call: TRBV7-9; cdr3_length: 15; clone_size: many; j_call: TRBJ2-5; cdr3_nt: TGTGCCAGCAGCCTCCCGACAGGAACGGGAGACCTCCAGTACTTC; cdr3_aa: CASSLPTGTGDLQYF
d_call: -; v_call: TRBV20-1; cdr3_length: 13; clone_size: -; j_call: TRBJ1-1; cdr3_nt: TGCAGTGCTAGCGCAGCCTTGAACACTGAAGCTTTCTTT; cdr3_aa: CSASAALNTEAFF
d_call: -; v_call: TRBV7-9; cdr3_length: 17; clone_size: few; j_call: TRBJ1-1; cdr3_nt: TGTGCCAGCAGCCCATTCGGAGGGGGAAGAACGAACACTGAAGCTTTCTTT; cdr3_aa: CASSPFGGGRTNTEAFF
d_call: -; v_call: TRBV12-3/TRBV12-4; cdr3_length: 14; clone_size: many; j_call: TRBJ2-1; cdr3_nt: TGTGCCAGCAGTCCCCCCTCCTCCTACAATGAGCAGTTCTTC; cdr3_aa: CASSPPSSYNEQFF
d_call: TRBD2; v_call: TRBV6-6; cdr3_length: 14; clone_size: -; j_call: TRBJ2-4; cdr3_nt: TGTGCCGCCTTTAGCGGGGGGGCTAAAAACATTCAGTACTTC; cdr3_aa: CAAFSGGAKNIQYF
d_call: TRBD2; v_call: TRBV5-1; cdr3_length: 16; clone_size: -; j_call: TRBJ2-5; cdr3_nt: TGCGCCAGCAGCTTGGCCGACGGACTAGCGGAAGAGACCCAGTACTTC; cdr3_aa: CASSLADGLAEETQYF
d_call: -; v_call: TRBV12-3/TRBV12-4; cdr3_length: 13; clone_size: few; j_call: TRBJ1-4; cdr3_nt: TGTGCCAGCAGTTTCACAGGCCCGGAAAAACTGTTTTTT; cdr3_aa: CASSFTGPEKLFF
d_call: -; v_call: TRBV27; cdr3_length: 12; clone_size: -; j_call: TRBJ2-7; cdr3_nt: TGTGCCAGCGGTCCGACGGATTACGAGCAGTACTTC; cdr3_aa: CASGPTDYEQYF
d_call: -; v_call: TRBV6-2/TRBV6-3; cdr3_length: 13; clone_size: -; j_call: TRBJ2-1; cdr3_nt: TGTGCCAGCTGGGTGGGGGGGCTGGATGAGCAGTTCTTC; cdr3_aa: CASWVGGLDEQFF
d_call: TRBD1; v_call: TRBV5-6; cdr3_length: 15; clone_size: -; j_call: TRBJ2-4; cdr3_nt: TGTGCCAGCAGCGTACAGGGGCCCCCTGGAAACATTCAGTACTTC; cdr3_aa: CASSVQGPPGNIQYF
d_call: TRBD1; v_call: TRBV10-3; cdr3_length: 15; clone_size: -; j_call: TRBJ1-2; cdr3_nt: TGTGCCATCAGTGGGTCGGACAGGGCTCGAGATGGCTACACCTTC; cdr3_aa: CAISGSDRARDGYTF
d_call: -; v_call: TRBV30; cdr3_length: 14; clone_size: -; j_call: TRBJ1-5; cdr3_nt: TGTGCCTGGAGACCGGGACGGAGCAATCAGCCCCAGCATTTT; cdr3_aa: CAWRPGRSNQPQHF
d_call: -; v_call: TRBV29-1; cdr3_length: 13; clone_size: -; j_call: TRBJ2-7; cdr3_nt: TGCAGCGTCCTCCAGCGTGGGTCCTACGAGCAGTACTTC; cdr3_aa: CSVLQRGSYEQYF
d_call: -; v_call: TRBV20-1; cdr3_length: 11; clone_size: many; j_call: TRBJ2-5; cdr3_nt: TGCAGTGCTAGACAGGGGGAGACCCAGTACTTC; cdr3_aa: CSARQGETQYF
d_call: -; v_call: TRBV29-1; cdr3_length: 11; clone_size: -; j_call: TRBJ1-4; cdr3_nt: TGCAGCGTTGGGTTGACCGAAAAACTGTTTTTT; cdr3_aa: CSVGLTEKLFF
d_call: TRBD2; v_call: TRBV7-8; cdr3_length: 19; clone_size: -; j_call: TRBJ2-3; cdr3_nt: TGTGCCAGCAGCTTAGAAGGACTAGCGGGAGGGATTAGCACAGATACGCAGTATTTT; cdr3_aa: CASSLEGLAGGISTDTQYF
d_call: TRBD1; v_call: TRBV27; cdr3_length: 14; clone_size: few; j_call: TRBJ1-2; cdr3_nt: TGTGCCAGCAGTTTATCGGGACAGGTGGATGGCTACACCTTC; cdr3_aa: CASSLSGQVDGYTF
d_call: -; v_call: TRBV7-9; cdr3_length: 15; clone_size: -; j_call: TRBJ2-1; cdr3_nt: TGTGCCGGCAGCTTATACACAAGCTCCTACAATGAGCAGTTCTTC; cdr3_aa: CAGSLYTSSYNEQFF
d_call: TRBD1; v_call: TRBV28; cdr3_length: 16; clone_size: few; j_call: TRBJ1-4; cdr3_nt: TGTGCCAGCAGTCACCTGAGACAGGGGCTTAATGAAAAACTGTTTTTT; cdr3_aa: CASSHLRQGLNEKLFF
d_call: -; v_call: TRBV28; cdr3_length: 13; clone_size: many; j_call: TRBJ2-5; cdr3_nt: TGTGCCAGCAGGCCAGATGGAGGGGAGACCCAGTACTTC; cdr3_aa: CASRPDGGETQYF
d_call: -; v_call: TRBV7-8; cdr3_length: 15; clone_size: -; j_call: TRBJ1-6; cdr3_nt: TGTGCCAGCAGCTTACGAGCTACTTATAATTCACCCCTCCACTTT; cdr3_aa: CASSLRATYNSPLHF
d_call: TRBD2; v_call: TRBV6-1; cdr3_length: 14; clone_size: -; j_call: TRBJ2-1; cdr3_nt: TGTGCCAGCAAGGGACTAGCGCGCTACAATGAGCAGTTCTTC; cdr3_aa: CASKGLARYNEQFF
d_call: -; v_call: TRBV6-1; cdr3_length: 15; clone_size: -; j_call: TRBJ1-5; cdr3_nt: TGTGCCAGCAGTCGGAGATCGGGGGAATTTCAGCCCCAGCATTTT; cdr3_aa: CASSRRSGEFQPQHF
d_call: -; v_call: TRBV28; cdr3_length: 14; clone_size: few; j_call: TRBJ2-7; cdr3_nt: TGTGCCAGCAGTTGGCGGGGCCAGGGGATCGAGCAGTACTTC; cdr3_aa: CASSWRGQGIEQYF
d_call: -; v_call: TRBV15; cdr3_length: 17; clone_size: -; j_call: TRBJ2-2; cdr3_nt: TGTGCCACCAGCAGAGATTTCTCTAGGGGACGAGACGGGGAGCTGTTTTTT; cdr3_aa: CATSRDFSRGRDGELFF
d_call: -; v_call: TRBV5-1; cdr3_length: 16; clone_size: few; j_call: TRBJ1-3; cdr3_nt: TGCGCCAGCAGCTTGCGGGCAGGGGTTTCTGGAAACACCATATATTTT; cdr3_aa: CASSLRAGVSGNTIYF